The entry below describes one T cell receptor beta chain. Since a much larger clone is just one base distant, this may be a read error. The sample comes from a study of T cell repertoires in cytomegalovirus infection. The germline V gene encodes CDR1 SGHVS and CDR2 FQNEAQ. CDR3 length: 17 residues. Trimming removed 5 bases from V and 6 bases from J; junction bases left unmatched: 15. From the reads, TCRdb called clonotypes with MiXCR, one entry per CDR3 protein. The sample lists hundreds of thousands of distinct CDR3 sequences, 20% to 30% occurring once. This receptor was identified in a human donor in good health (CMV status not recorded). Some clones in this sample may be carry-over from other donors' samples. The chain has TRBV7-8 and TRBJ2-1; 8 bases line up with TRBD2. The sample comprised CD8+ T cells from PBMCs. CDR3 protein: CASSPEGVGRGVNEQFF. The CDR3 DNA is TGTGCCAGCAGCCCGGAGGGGGTGGGGCGGGGGGTCAATGAGCAGTTCTTC. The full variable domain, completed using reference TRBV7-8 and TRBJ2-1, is GAGVSQSPRYKVAKRGQDVALRCDPISGHVSLFWYQQALGQGPEFLTYFQNEAQLDKSGLPSDRFFAERPEGSVSTLKIQRTQQEDSAVYLCASSPEGVGRGVNEQFFGPGTRLTVL.